A single sample is the source of the 31 T cell receptor beta chains below, sequenced in a study of human T cells and chemical hapten exposure. Time point denoted: patch test 2, 6 weeks after DPC sensitization. The treatment: therapeutic diphenylcyclopropenone sensitization with weekly scalp DPC. Via MiXCR, TCRdb re-called the RACE reads, giving one row per CDR3 protein. This sample has some 54,000 distinct CDR3 sequences; 9.9% occur once, and the top ten carry less than 2%. The sequences come from whole blood, collected in connection with sensitization to the hapten diphenylcyclopropenone (DPC). Receptor source: a woman between 50 and 59 years old with alopecia areata. Some clones in this sample may be carry-over from other donors' samples.

This clonotype has more than one count but fewer than ten. This CDR3 reads CASSLQLAYAGGSYEQYF. The DNA for the CDR3 is TGTGCCAGCTCCCTTCAACTAGCGTATGCGGGAGGCTCCTACGAGCAGTACTTC. The genes are TRBV18 and TRBJ2-7; 8 bases line up with TRBD2. CDR3 length: 18 amino acids. Germline CDR1 KGHSH, CDR2 LQKENI. V lost 6 bases and J lost 0; bases outside the gene matches: 16.

The chain is built from TRBV6-2 or TRBV6-3 and TRBJ2-5, with TRBD2 matching over 9 bases. Per the germline V gene, CDR1 is MNHEY and CDR2 is SVGEGT. The CDR3 has 15 amino acids. V was pared by 5 bases and J by 6 bases, with 10 bases of the junction left unmatched. The CDR3 region has the DNA TGTGCCAGCAGTCCCCGCGGGGGGGCCCTAAAGACCCAGTACTTC. It translates to CASSPRGGALKTQYF.

V gene TRBV7-6 combines with J gene TRBJ2-2, with D unclear. The CDR3 is 15 residues long. Germline V gives CDR1 SGHVS, CDR2 FNYEAQ. V was shortened by 9 bases and J by 0 bases, with 14 bases between the two germline ends. This CDR3 is CASDFGGSNTGELFF. In DNA, the CDR3 is TGTGCCAGTGATTTCGGCGGCTCGAACACCGGGGAGCTGTTTTTT. The entire variable domain, with the rest obtained from reference TRBV7-6 and TRBJ2-2, is as follows: GAGVSQSPRYKVTKRGQDVALRCDPISGHVSLYWYRQALGQGPEFLTYFNYEAQQDKSGLPNDRFSAERPEGSISTLTIQRTEQRDSAMYRCASDFGGSNTGELFFGEGSRLTVL.

This clonotype was picked up many times. The gene calls are TRBV28 and TRBJ2-7; D perhaps matches TRBD1 (5 bases). Germline CDR1 MDHEN, CDR2 SYDVKM. V lost 6 bases and J 5 bases, leaving 14 bases between the germline ends. This CDR3 spans 13 amino acids. The DNA of the CDR3 is TGTGCCAGCAGGGCAGGGATGACCCACGAGCAGTACTTC. Translation gives CASRAGMTHEQYF. The full variable domain, completed using reference TRBV28 and TRBJ2-7, is DVKVTQSSRYLVKRTGEKVFLECVQDMDHENMFWYRQDPGLGLRLIYFSYDVKMKEKGDIPEGYSVSREKKERFSLILESASTNQTSMYLCASRAGMTHEQYFGPGTRLTVT.

V and J are TRBV2 and TRBJ1-2, with 8 bases aligning to TRBD1. This CDR3 is 12 amino acids long. Trimming at V came to 7 bases and at J to 6 bases, leaving 4 bases not matched to a gene. CDR1 is SNHLY and CDR2 is FYNNEI in the germline V gene. In nucleotides, the CDR3 is TGTGCCAGCACAAGGACAGGGAATGGCTACACCTTC. This codes for CASTRTGNGYTF.

This rearrangement joins TRBV28 to TRBJ1-1; D ambiguous. Germline V gene sequence: CDR1 MDHEN, CDR2 SYDVKM. V lost 4 bases to trimming and J lost 2 bases, with 8 bases between them. The CDR3 length is 13 residues. This CDR3 reads CASSSQVNTEAFF. DNA of the CDR3: TGTGCCAGCAGTTCTCAGGTCAACACTGAAGCTTTCTTT.

This clonotype was observed a handful of times. This sequence joins TRBV21-1 and TRBJ1-1; the table gives TRBD1 as D, unverified against the DNA. TRBV21-1 is annotated as a pseudogene. The CDR3 covers 15 residues. CDR3 bases: TGTGCCAGCAGCACCCGTCGGGGCTCGAACACTGAAGCTTTCTTT. It translates to CASSTRRGSNTEAFF.

To note about this clonotype: Being one base from a much bigger clone, this may be a read error. The chain couples TRBV5-1 to TRBJ2-5, with D uncertain. Germline lookup yields CDR1 SGHRS and CDR2 YFSETQ. This CDR3 is 11 amino acids long. The ends were cut back, 4 bases at V and 0 bases at J, with 1 base in the middle. The CDR3 loop is CASSDQETQYF. The DNA for the CDR3 is TGCGCCAGCAGCGACCAAGAGACCCAGTACTTC.

V gene TRBV20-1 combines with J gene TRBJ2-3; 10 nucleotides line up with TRBD1. Trimming took 0 bases from V and 6 from J; bases not matched to a gene: 6. The germline V gene has CDR1 DFQATT and CDR2 SNEGSKA (reference sequence). The CDR3 loop spans 15 amino acids. This CDR3 is CSARDPTGGRDTQYF. CDR3 DNA sequence: TGCAGTGCTAGAGATCCGACAGGGGGCAGGGATACGCAGTATTTT.

At least ten counts were recorded for this clonotype. This rearrangement joins TRBV12-3 or TRBV12-4 to TRBJ1-1, with 7 bases identical to TRBD1. The CDR3 extends over 14 amino acids. V shed 6 bases and J 2 bases; nucleotides not matched to a gene: 6. As DNA, the CDR3 is TGTGCCAGCAGAAAGACAGGGATTAACACTGAAGCTTTCTTT. Translation: CASRKTGINTEAFF.

V is TRBV11-2 and J is TRBJ1-1, with 9 bases aligning to TRBD1. Trimming at V came to 4 bases and at J to 4 bases, leaving 7 bases not matched to a gene. Germline V gene data show CDR1 as SGHAT and CDR2 as FQNNGV. The CDR3 sequence is 15 residues long. For the CDR3, the DNA is TGTGCCAGCAGCTCGACAGGGGGAAGGGGCACTGAAGCTTTCTTT. Protein: CASSSTGGRGTEAFF. Full variable domain (missing parts from reference TRBV11-2 and TRBJ1-1): EAGVAQSPRYKIIEKRQSVAFWCNPISGHATLYWYQQILGQGPKLLIQFQNNGVVDDSQLPKDRFSAERLKGVDSTLKIQPAKLEDSAVYLCASSSTGGRGTEAFFGQGTRLTVV.

The sample holds many counts of this clonotype. V and J are TRBV19 and TRBJ2-4; D is unclear. The germline gives CDR1 LNHDA, CDR2 SQIVND (reference sequence). This CDR3 comprises 17 residues. V was clipped by 2 bases and J by 3 bases, with 17 bases between them. CDR3 sequence (DNA): TGTGCCAGTAGTATATGGCGAGAAGGTGGATACAAAAACATTCAGTACTTC. This gives the protein CASSIWREGGYKNIQYF.

The chain's CDR3 is CASSSRTSGGLTDTQYF. CDR3 nucleotides: TGTGCCAGCAGTTCCAGGACTAGCGGGGGTCTGACAGATACGCAGTATTTT. The V gene is TRBV6-2 or TRBV6-3, the J gene TRBJ2-3; TRBD2 matches 13 bases. V gave up 4 bases and J gave up 3 bases; unmatched junction bases: 7. The CDR3 length is 17 residues. Germline V CDR1 and CDR2: MNHEY, SVGEGT.

The rearrangement joins TRBV7-6 to TRBJ2-7, with TRBD2 identical over 10 bases. V gave up 5 bases and J gave up 2 bases; unmatched junction bases: 18. CDR3 length equals 19 residues. The germline CDR1 and CDR2 sequences are SGHVS and FNYEAQ. The CDR3 DNA reads TGTGCCAGCAGCACCGCCACGACTCGGACTAGCGGCTTAACCTACGAGCAGTACTTC. It yields the protein CASSTATTRTSGLTYEQYF. Looking up the rest from reference TRBV7-6 and TRBJ2-7 gives the full variable domain: GAGVSQSPRYKVTKRGQDVALRCDPISGHVSLYWYRQALGQGPEFLTYFNYEAQQDKSGLPNDRFSAERPEGSISTLTIQRTEQRDSAMYRCASSTATTRTSGLTYEQYFGPGTRLTVT.

This clonotype was observed at least ten times. The chain employs TRBV4-3 and TRBJ2-3; D gene unclear. The V gene's germline CDR1 is LGHNA and CDR2 YSLEER. V was cut by 0 bases and J by 1 base, with 14 bases left in between. This CDR3 has 17 residues. The chain's CDR3 is CASSQDKATWRTDTQYF. In DNA, the CDR3 is TGCGCCAGCAGCCAAGATAAGGCAACCTGGCGCACAGATACGCAGTATTTT.

The chain is built from TRBV24-1 and TRBJ2-1; 10 nucleotides match TRBD2. The CDR3 totals 17 residues. Germline assignment: CDR1 KGHDR and CDR2 SFDVKD. The ends lost 5 bases at V and 0 bases at J; junction bases unmatched: 6. The CDR3 DNA sequence: TGTGCCACCAGTGGCGGCAGCGGGGGGGTCTCCTACAATGAGCAGTTCTTC. Translating gives CATSGGSGGVSYNEQFF.

This rearrangement joins TRBV18 to TRBJ2-6, with no clear D. In germline, CDR1 is KGHSH, CDR2 LQKENI. The CDR3 covers 15 residues. V shed 3 bases and J shed 4 bases, with 10 bases lying between them. The CDR3 DNA is TGTGCCAGCTCACCCCTGGGTGCCGGGGCCAACGTCCTGACTTTC. This codes for CASSPLGAGANVLTF.

The chain uses TRBV18 and TRBJ1-4; D is possibly TRBD1 (5 bases). The ends were cut back, 3 bases at V and 8 bases at J, with 13 bases in the middle. Germline lookup yields CDR1 KGHSH and CDR2 LQKENI. There are 14 residues in the CDR3. For the CDR3, the DNA is TGTGCCAGCTCACCGAAGGGGTGGGACGAAAAACTGTTTTTT. This translates into CASSPKGWDEKLFF. Full variable domain (missing parts from reference TRBV18 and TRBJ1-4): NAGVMQNPRHLVRRRGQEARLRCSPMKGHSHVYWYRQLPEEGLKFMVYLQKENIIDESGMPKERFSAEFPKEGPSILRIQQVVRGDSAAYFCASSPKGWDEKLFFGSGTQLSVL.

In this sample, this clonotype turned up a few times. The chain links TRBV4-3 to TRBJ2-3; 9 bases are a match to TRBD2. The CDR3 totals 21 residues. V gave up 0 bases and J gave up 7 bases; unmatched junction bases: 23. CDR1 is LGHNA, CDR2 YSLEER, per germline. As DNA, the CDR3 is TGCGCCAGCAGCCAAGATCGTCGTGGTCAGGCGGGGGGGCTTTCCGACCATACGCAGTATTTT. It yields the protein CASSQDRRGQAGGLSDHTQYF.

This clonotype was picked up one time. A junction boundary mismatches the germline segment, possibly from a read error. The chain is built from TRBV7-6 and TRBJ2-3; D remains ambiguous. The CDR3 has 12 residues. Per the germline V gene, CDR1 is SGHVS and CDR2 is FNYEAQ. In nucleotides, the CDR3 is TGTGTCAGCAGCTTAACTCGCGATACGCAGTATTTT. This sequence encodes CVSSLTRDTQYF.

The chain joins TRBV7-2 to TRBJ2-5, with D uncertain. With 3 bases removed from V and 1 base from J, the gap between germline ends came to 6 bases. The CDR3 has 13 residues. Germline-derived CDR1 and CDR2 are SGHTA and FQGNSA. The CDR3 DNA reads TGTGCCAGCAGCTTCAACAGCCAAGAGACCCAGTACTTC. It codes for CASSFNSQETQYF.

The gene calls are TRBV20-1 and TRBJ1-5; D is unresolved. CDR1 and CDR2 from the germline V gene are DFQATT and SNEGSKA (reference sequence). V gave up 1 base and J gave up 4 bases, with 11 bases separating them. The CDR3 is made up of 14 amino acids. CDR3 DNA sequence: TGCAGTGCTAGAGGAGGTGGATCAAATCAGCCCCAGCATTTT. It yields the protein CSARGGGSNQPQHF.

This clonotype was seen a single time. A read error may be the cause here, since a much bigger clone is one base away. The genes are TRBV5-4 and TRBJ2-2; perhaps TRBD2 as D (6 bases). The CDR3 runs to 17 residues. V was clipped by 1 base and J by 3 bases, with 16 bases between them. Germline CDR1 reads SGHNT; CDR2 reads YYREEE (reference sequence). CDR3 protein: CASSLFGRVWDTGELFF. The CDR3 DNA sequence: TGTGCCAGCAGCTTGTTCGGGAGAGTTTGGGACACCGGGGAGCTGTTTTTT.

This clonotype was observed at least ten times. The chain has TRBV11-3 and TRBJ2-1; the match to TRBD2 covers 9 bases. The V and J ends lost 0 bases and 5 bases, in that order; junction bases with no gene match: 8. Germline V gene data show CDR1 as SGHNT and CDR2 as YENEEA. CDR3 length: 17 residues. The CDR3 is CASSLDQGGRADNEQFF. CDR3 in DNA: TGTGCCAGCAGCTTAGATCAGGGCGGGAGGGCCGACAATGAGCAGTTCTTC.

The chain is built from TRBV28 and TRBJ1-4; no clear D gene. Between the trimmed V and J ends, which lost 8 bases and 7 bases, there was a span of 17 bases. The CDR3 covers 14 residues. Germline-derived CDR1 and CDR2 are MDHEN and SYDVKM. CDR3 loop: CASGPGTRVEKLFF. The CDR3, as DNA: TGTGCCAGCGGCCCGGGAACACGGGTTGAAAAACTGTTTTTT.

The rearrangement uses TRBV9 and TRBJ1-5; D gene uncertain. V was clipped by 3 bases and J by 6 bases, with 10 bases between them. In germline, CDR1 is SGDLS, CDR2 YYNGEE. CDR3 size: 13 residues. The CDR3 protein is CASSDGFSQPQHF. For the CDR3, the DNA is TGTGCCAGCAGCGATGGATTCTCTCAGCCCCAGCATTTT.

This clonotype was seen ten or more times. The chain employs TRBV12-3 or TRBV12-4 and TRBJ1-6; the D gene is possibly TRBD1 (5 bases). This CDR3 spans 14 amino acids. With 6 bases removed from V and 9 bases from J, the gap between germline ends came to 15 bases. CDR3 in DNA: TGTGCCAGCAGCCCGGGACTTAATACTTCACCCCTCCACTTT. Translated: CASSPGLNTSPLHF.

This clonotype came up many times. The V gene is TRBV2, the J gene TRBJ2-7; a weak D match, TRBD1 (6 bases). From germline, CDR1 is SNHLY and CDR2 FYNNEI. The CDR3 loop spans 14 amino acids. V dropped 6 bases and J dropped 2 bases, with 14 bases sitting between them. The CDR3 DNA reads as TGTGCCAGCAGCACCGGGACACTTACCTACGAGCAGTACTTC. It specifies CASSTGTLTYEQYF.

This clonotype was seen more than once but under ten times. The chain joins TRBV7-6 to TRBJ2-7; D possibly uses TRBD1 or TRBD2 (6 bases each). Trimming stripped 5 bases from V and 8 bases from J, with 16 bases between. CDR3 size: 13 residues. The V gene's germline CDR1 is SGHVS and CDR2 FNYEAQ. The CDR3 DNA follows: TGTGCCAGCAGCCCGGGGGCTAGTTATAAGCAGTACTTC. Its translation: CASSPGASYKQYF.

There are a few counts of this clonotype. The chain carries TRBV4-1 and TRBJ1-2; D unclear. Trimming shortened V by 1 base and J by 0 bases, and 6 bases separated the two germline ends. Per germline, CDR1 MGHRA and CDR2 YSYEKL. This CDR3 is built from 14 residues. The CDR3 is CASSQGVANYGYTF. The CDR3 DNA reads TGCGCCAGCAGCCAAGGGGTAGCTAACTATGGCTACACCTTC.

The V call is TRBV29-1, the J call TRBJ1-1; TRBD1 matches 7 bases. From germline, CDR1 is SQVTM and CDR2 ANQGSEA. J lost 4 bases, V lost 6 bases, and 5 bases had no gene match. There are 12 residues in the CDR3. The CDR3 loop is CSVHRGLTEAFF. CDR3 in DNA: TGCAGCGTCCACAGGGGTCTCACTGAAGCTTTCTTT.